The 27 T cell receptor beta chains listed next were all sequenced from one sample in a study of T-cell memory formation after mild COVID-19. TCRdb processed the 5' RACE reads anew with MiXCR; each CDR3 protein has one entry. Of around 340,000 distinct CDR3 sequences in the sample, 10% to 15% were seen once. The sample was PBMCs or a T cell subset sorted from them (not recorded which). These receptors originate from a man aged 18 to 29 who had mild COVID-19 (a few samples of this study predate the infection). Cell type and time point are not known.

V gene TRBV29-1 combines with J gene TRBJ1-2; D not resolved. Trimming took 0 bases from V and 4 from J, leaving 9 bases between them. Germline assignment: CDR1 SQVTM and CDR2 ANQGSEA. This CDR3 has 13 residues. In DNA, the CDR3 is TGCAGCGTTGAAGAGCAACGGAGCTATGGCTACACCTTC. It encodes CSVEEQRSYGYTF.

This clonotype was found a few times. This sequence joins TRBV7-8 and TRBJ2-5, with TRBD2 matching over 7 bases. V trimming: 5 bases; J trimming: 2 bases; junction bases outside the gene matches: 14. The CDR3 is 17 residues long. The germline V gene has CDR1 SGHVS and CDR2 FQNEAQ. Here the CDR3 reads CASSPGRVNLRQETQYF. The CDR3 nucleotides are TGTGCCAGCAGCCCGGGGAGGGTAAACCTTCGTCAAGAGACCCAGTACTTC.

CDR3 sequence: CASSAGGPRPDTQYF. In nucleotides, the CDR3 is TGTGCCAGCAGCGCCGGGGGTCCGAGGCCAGATACGCAGTATTTT. The V gene is TRBV9, the J gene TRBJ2-3, with D maybe TRBD2 (6 bases). Per the germline V gene, CDR1 is SGDLS and CDR2 is YYNGEE. The ends were cut back, 3 bases at V and 4 bases at J, with 15 bases in the middle. The CDR3 extends over 15 amino acids. Filled out from reference TRBV9 and TRBJ2-3, the complete variable domain reads DSGVTQTPKHLITATGQRVTLRCSPRSGDLSVYWYQQSLDQGLQFLIQYYNGEERAKGNILERFSAQQFPDLHSELNLSSLELGDSALYFCASSAGGPRPDTQYFGPGTRLTVL.

In this sample, this clonotype turned up a few times. The chain has TRBV3-1 and TRBJ1-5, with D uncertain. Per germline, CDR1 LGHDT and CDR2 YNNKEL (reference sequence). Trimming cost V 1 base and J 2 bases, with 3 bases left between them. The CDR3 extends over 13 amino acids. The CDR3 protein is CASSQVGNQPQHF. In nucleotides, the CDR3 is TGTGCCAGCAGCCAAGTTGGCAATCAGCCCCAGCATTTT. Combining the CDR3 with reference TRBV3-1 and TRBJ1-5 gives the whole variable domain DTAVSQTPKYLVTQMGNDKSIKCEQNLGHDTMYWYKQDSKKFLKIMFSYNNKELIINETVPNRFSPKSPDKAHLNLHINSLELGDSAVYFCASSQVGNQPQHFGDGTRLSIL.

This clonotype was seen ten or more times. This rearrangement joins TRBV4-1 to TRBJ1-4; D possibly corresponds to TRBD1 (6 bases). Germline CDR1 and CDR2: MGHRA and YSYEKL. Trimming removed 1 base at V and 7 bases at J, with 10 bases between. This CDR3 has 14 amino acids. CDR3 sequence (DNA): TGCGCCAGCAGCCAAGCTGGGGGCGGTGAAAAACTGTTTTTT. Translating it yields CASSQAGGGEKLFF.

In DNA form, the CDR3 reads TGTGCCAGCAGCGCAGGACTAGCGGTGGCAGGGTCCCAAGAGACCCAGTACTTC. This encodes CASSAGLAVAGSQETQYF. The rearrangement links TRBV7-6 to TRBJ2-5; 10 nucleotides line up with TRBD2. The trim removed 5 bases at V and 1 base at J, leaving 13 bases unmatched. Germline V gene data show CDR1 as SGHVS and CDR2 as FNYEAQ. The CDR3 totals 18 residues.

This clonotype has only a few counts. This chain links TRBV20-1 with TRBJ2-1; tentative D call: TRBD1 (5 bases). The CDR3 contains 15 residues. Germline V gene data show CDR1 as DFQATT and CDR2 as SNEGSKA (reference sequence). Trimming shortened V by 0 bases and J by 2 bases, and 11 bases separated the two germline ends. The DNA for the CDR3 is TGCAGTGCTAGAGAGGGGCTTCCCCCCTACAATGAGCAGTTCTTC. Its protein is CSAREGLPPYNEQFF.

This clonotype was recorded a few times. The chain links TRBV18 to TRBJ2-3; 8 bases fit TRBD2. V dropped 6 bases and J dropped 4; count of bases not matched to a gene: 6. The CDR3 contains 14 residues. Germline assignment: CDR1 KGHSH and CDR2 LQKENI. The CDR3: CASSLPGGADTQYF. The CDR3 DNA reads TGTGCCAGCTCGCTTCCGGGAGGGGCAGATACGCAGTATTTT.

This chain links TRBV15 with TRBJ2-1, with D possibly matching TRBD2 (6 bases). The CDR3 runs to 14 residues. V was pared by 7 bases and J by 5 bases, with 15 bases between. CDR1 is LNHNV and CDR2 is YYDKDF in the germline V gene (reference sequence). The CDR3 DNA is TGTGCCACCAAGCCCCGGGGAGGCGACAATGAGCAGTTCTTC. It is translated as CATKPRGGDNEQFF. The complete variable domain, with remaining parts taken from reference TRBV15 and TRBJ2-1, reads DAMVIQNPRYQVTQFGKPVTLSCSQTLNHNVMYWYQQKSSQAPKLLFHYYDKDFNNEADTPDNFQSRRPNTSFCFLDIRSPGLGDTAMYLCATKPRGGDNEQFFGPGTRLTVL.

This chain connects TRBV29-1 to TRBJ2-2, with D hard to call. The V end was cut by 4 bases, the J end by 2 bases, with 5 bases between. The germline CDR1 and CDR2 sequences are SQVTM and ANQGSEA. The CDR3 has 12 amino acids. The CDR3 loop is CSVVPNTGELFF. The CDR3 coding sequence is TGCAGCGTTGTTCCCAACACCGGGGAGCTGTTTTTT.

This clonotype came up a few times. The chain carries TRBV20-1 and TRBJ2-2; the D gene is possibly TRBD2 (7 bases). The CDR3 loop spans 14 amino acids. V lost 3 bases to trimming and J lost 6 bases, with 14 bases between them. CDR1 is DFQATT, CDR2 SNEGSKA, per germline (reference sequence). The CDR3 region is CSASVWGGPGELFF. The CDR3 nucleotides read TGCAGTGCTAGCGTGTGGGGGGGCCCCGGGGAGCTGTTTTTT.

This clonotype has a handful of counts. This sequence joins TRBV7-2 and TRBJ2-4; 8 nucleotides match TRBD1. The trim removed 4 bases at V and 3 bases at J, leaving 2 bases unmatched. Looked up from germline, CDR1 is SGHTA and CDR2 is FQGNSA. This CDR3 is 14 amino acids long. The CDR3 DNA follows: TGTGCCAGCAGCTCGACAGGGGTCAAAAACATTCAGTACTTC. It encodes CASSSTGVKNIQYF.

This chain uses TRBV7-2 with TRBJ2-1, with D perhaps matching TRBD1 or TRBD2 (6 bases each). Trimming shortened V by 2 bases and J by 8 bases, and 16 bases separated the two germline ends. CDR3 length: 15 residues. Germline loops: CDR1 SGHTA, CDR2 FQGNSA. CDR3 bases: TGTGCCAGCAGCTTACGGGGGCCCGGCGGGCATGAGCAGTTCTTC. Encoded protein: CASSLRGPGGHEQFF.

This clonotype was counted a few times. The J gene is TRBJ1-6, the V gene TRBV4-3; TRBD1 agrees at 9 bases. The junction had 10 bases not matched to a gene; V was cut back by 3 bases and J by 10 bases. The CDR3 consists of 16 residues. From germline, CDR1 is LGHNA and CDR2 YSLEER. The DNA for the CDR3 is TGCGCCAGCAGCCAGATACCGGGACAGGGTCGATCACCCCTCCACTTT. Translated: CASSQIPGQGRSPLHF.

This clonotype was seen a handful of times. The chain combines TRBV4-1 with TRBJ2-4; TRBD2 matches at 7 bases. The CDR3 covers 16 residues. With 1 base clipped from V and 1 base from J, the junction kept 4 bases outside the gene matches. Per germline, CDR1 MGHRA and CDR2 YSYEKL. CDR3 loop: CASSQGVGGAKNIQYF. The CDR3 bases are TGCGCCAGCAGCCAAGGTGTGGGGGGGGCCAAAAACATTCAGTACTTC.

A few counts support this clonotype. V is TRBV28 and J is TRBJ2-5, with TRBD1 as a possible D gene (6 bases). Looked up from germline, CDR1 is MDHEN and CDR2 is SYDVKM. The CDR3 consists of 15 residues. Between the trimmed V and J ends, which lost 7 bases and 2 bases, there was a span of 17 bases. CDR3 region: CASKSQGRRQETQYF. In DNA form, the CDR3 reads TGTGCCAGCAAATCGCAGGGGCGTAGGCAAGAGACCCAGTACTTC.

This clonotype has ten or more counts. The chain employs TRBV27 and TRBJ2-1, with 7 bases aligning to TRBD1. The trim removed 2 bases at V and 5 bases at J, leaving 6 bases unmatched. CDR1 MNHEY and CDR2 SMNVEV come from the germline V gene (reference sequence). CDR3 length equals 15 residues. CDR3 in amino acids: CASSLNWDRNNEQFF. For the CDR3, the DNA is TGTGCCAGCAGTTTAAATTGGGACAGAAACAATGAGCAGTTCTTC.

This clonotype was seen a few times. This sequence joins TRBV6-5 and TRBJ2-3; TRBD2 aligns across 9 bases. Germline lookup yields CDR1 MNHEY and CDR2 SVGAGI. V shed 4 bases, J shed 6 bases, and the junction held 11 bases outside the gene matches. This CDR3 spans 16 amino acids. CDR3 sequence reads: CASSSPLAGGLDTQYF. The CDR3 DNA reads as TGTGCCAGCAGTTCCCCCCTTGCGGGGGGGCTTGATACGCAGTATTTT.

This clonotype has ten or more counts. This sequence joins TRBV19 and TRBJ1-2; D possibly corresponds to TRBD1 (6 bases). Looked up from germline, CDR1 is LNHDA and CDR2 is SQIVND (reference sequence). Deletions cut 6 bases from V and 4 bases from J, with 15 bases between. This CDR3 contains 14 residues. This CDR3 reads CASSPDSRPYGYTF. Written as DNA, the CDR3 is TGTGCCAGTAGCCCGGACAGTCGCCCCTATGGCTACACCTTC. Combining the CDR3 with reference TRBV19 and TRBJ1-2 gives the whole variable domain DGGITQSPKYLFRKEGQNVTLSCEQNLNHDAMYWYRQDPGQGLRLIYYSQIVNDFQKGDIAEGYSVSREKKESFPLTVTSAQKNPTAFYLCASSPDSRPYGYTFGSGTRLTVV.

This clonotype has more than one count but fewer than ten. V and J are TRBV6-6 and TRBJ1-5; tentative D call: TRBD1 (5 bases). Per the germline V gene, CDR1 is MNHNY and CDR2 is SVGAGI (reference sequence). CDR3 length: 11 amino acids. V was clipped by 11 bases and J by 4 bases, with 9 bases between them. The CDR3, as DNA: TGTGCCGGGGGAGAGAATCAGCCCCAGCATTTT. It encodes CAGGENQPQHF.

This clonotype has a handful of counts. The chain employs TRBV4-3 and TRBJ2-7, with unresolved D. V was trimmed by 0 bases and J by 3 bases, leaving 12 bases between them. The CDR3 consists of 15 residues. From germline, CDR1 is LGHNA and CDR2 YSLEER. The CDR3 DNA is TGCGCCAGCAGCCAAGAGTCAAGCACGGTCTACGAGCAGTACTTC. Translating it yields CASSQESSTVYEQYF.

The chain employs TRBV24-1 and TRBJ2-5; 7 bases agree with TRBD2. The V gene's germline CDR1 is KGHDR and CDR2 SFDVKD. CDR3 length equals 16 residues. V gave up 3 bases and J gave up 2 bases; unmatched junction bases: 8. CDR3 sequence (DNA): TGTGCCACCAGTGATCCACGACGGGGGGTTCAAGAGACCCAGTACTTC. It specifies CATSDPRRGVQETQYF.

This clonotype was seen more than once but under ten times. The chain combines TRBV5-1 with TRBJ2-7; D call uncertain. Germline-derived CDR1 and CDR2 are SGHRS and YFSETQ. V lost 0 bases and J lost 2, with 9 bases in between. CDR3 length equals 14 residues. Here the CDR3 DNA reads TGCGCCAGCAGCTTGGTGCCTGGGGCCTACGAGCAGTACTTC. This gives the protein CASSLVPGAYEQYF. Looking up the rest from reference TRBV5-1 and TRBJ2-7 gives the full variable domain: KAGVTQTPRYLIKTRGQQVTLSCSPISGHRSVSWYQQTPGQGLQFLFEYFSETQRNKGNFPGRFSGRQFSNSRSEMNVSTLELGDSALYLCASSLVPGAYEQYFGPGTRLTVT.

This clonotype was counted a few times. The genes are TRBV20-1 and TRBJ2-7; 8 bases are shared with TRBD1. The V segment lost 1 base and the J segment 4 bases; nucleotides outside the gene matches: 3. Germline V lookup: CDR1 DFQATT, CDR2 SNEGSKA (reference sequence). The CDR3 covers 13 residues. CDR3 amino acids: CSARGDRYYEQYF. DNA for the CDR3: TGCAGTGCTAGAGGGGACAGGTATTACGAGCAGTACTTC.

The chain recombines TRBV7-9 with TRBJ2-7; a weak D match, TRBD2 (5 bases). This CDR3 spans 12 amino acids. The germline CDR1 and CDR2 sequences are SEHNR and FQNEAQ (reference sequence). V dropped 4 bases and J dropped 6 bases, with 10 bases sitting between them. The CDR3 protein is CASSSAGREQYF. For the CDR3, the DNA is TGTGCCAGCAGCTCCGCGGGCCGCGAGCAGTACTTC.

This clonotype was recorded a few times. The V call is TRBV4-2, the J call TRBJ1-2; D remains unclear. The ends were cut back, 6 bases at V and 4 bases at J, with 12 bases in the middle. Germline CDR1 and CDR2: LGHNA and YNFKEQ. This CDR3 has 13 amino acids. In DNA form, the CDR3 reads TGTGCCAGCAGTCCCGCAGCCTCCTATGGCTACACCTTC. It encodes CASSPAASYGYTF.

The V call is TRBV20-1, the J call TRBJ1-4; no reliable D call. The CDR3 is 14 residues long. V lost 0 bases and J lost 6, with 11 bases in between. The germline V gene encodes CDR1 DFQATT and CDR2 SNEGSKA (reference sequence). CDR3 in DNA: TGCAGTGCTAGAGACTTTTCCGCAGATGAAAAACTGTTTTTT. Encoded protein: CSARDFSADEKLFF.